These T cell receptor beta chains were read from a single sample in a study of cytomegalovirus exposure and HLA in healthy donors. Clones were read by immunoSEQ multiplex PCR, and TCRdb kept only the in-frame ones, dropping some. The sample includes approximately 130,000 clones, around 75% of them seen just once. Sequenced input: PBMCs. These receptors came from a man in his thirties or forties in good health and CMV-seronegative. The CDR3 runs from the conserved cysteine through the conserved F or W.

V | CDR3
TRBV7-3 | CASSTSTDTQYF
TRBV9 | CASSSPLAEGTYEQYF
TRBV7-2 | CASSLDGLGSNYGYTF
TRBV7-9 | CASTRGQGNTGELFF
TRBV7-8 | CASSLGDGSGSPLHF
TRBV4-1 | CASSQDWQGGEQFF
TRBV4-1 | CASSPFWDRGTYEQYF
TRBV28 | CASGTAPPEAFF
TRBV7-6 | CASSLGVQGVFSGNTIYF
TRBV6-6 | CASSSSDSGYTF
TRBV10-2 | CASRIGGGGTDTQYF
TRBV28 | CASSSGTSYGYTF
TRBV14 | CASSLGTSGIYNEQFF
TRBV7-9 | CASSLEDLEETQYF
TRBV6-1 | CASTSGTHLKQYF
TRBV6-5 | CASTPGGGGSEKLFF
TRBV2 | CASSEINRGGAFF
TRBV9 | CASSASVGPYGYTF
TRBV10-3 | CAIGTEDGYTF
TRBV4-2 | CASSQQGVDTEAFF
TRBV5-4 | CASSSPGFRGYTF
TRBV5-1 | CASTEVAEATQYF
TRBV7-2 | CASSKQTGGDGSAFF
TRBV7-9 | CASSLSGTSGYNQETQYF
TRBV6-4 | CASSRTGGTNQPQHF
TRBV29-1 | CSVEFEGTEAFF
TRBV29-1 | CSVEFIQVLYNEQFF
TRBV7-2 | CASSALGGNYGYTF
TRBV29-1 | CSVGTSGYTGELFF
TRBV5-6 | CASSLGGGETQYF
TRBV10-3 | CAISVSGQDTGELFF
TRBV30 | CAWRVSGYEQYF
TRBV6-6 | CASSYSPRIPETQYF
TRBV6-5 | CASSYSNSGNSPLHF
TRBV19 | CASSTTLDSYNQPQHF
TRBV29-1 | CSVDRSAGGDYGYTF
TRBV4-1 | CASSHQRGTEAFF
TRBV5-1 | CASSRVAESSYNEQFF